The 22 T cell receptor beta chains given below trace back to one sample, sequenced in a study of molecular identifiers for immune sequencing clone quantification. TCRdb fed the PCR reads into MiXCR, producing one record per CDR3 protein. The sample records approximately 590,000 distinct CDR3 sequences, 25% being singletons. The specimen sequenced was naive CD8+ T cells from blood, with Jurkat cell RNA spiked in. Specified subset: FACS-sorted CD8+CD4-CCR7+CD45RA+ naive T cells. These receptors originate from a human donor in good health. Some libraries in this study had Jurkat cell RNA spiked in.

The J gene is TRBJ1-1, the V gene TRBV4-3, with a tentative D call TRBD1 (5 bases). Germline CDR1 LGHNA, CDR2 YSLEER. The V and J ends lost 2 bases and 6 bases respectively, with 13 bases between them. The CDR3 is 14 amino acids. The CDR3 here is CASSQTQGYPEAFF. The CDR3 bases are TGCGCCAGCAGCCAAACCCAGGGTTACCCTGAAGCTTTCTTT.

The chain combines TRBV11-2 with TRBJ2-5; no reliable D call. The germline V and J ends were trimmed by 6 bases and 2 bases, with 10 bases remaining between them. The CDR3 contains 13 residues. CDR1 is SGHAT, CDR2 FQNNGV, per germline. CDR3 DNA: TGTGCCAGCAGAATGAGTTCACAAGAGACCCAGTACTTC. It codes for CASRMSSQETQYF. Together with reference TRBV11-2 and TRBJ2-5, the CDR3 gives the full variable domain: EAGVAQSPRYKIIEKRQSVAFWCNPISGHATLYWYQQILGQGPKLLIQFQNNGVVDDSQLPKDRFSAERLKGVDSTLKIQPAKLEDSAVYLCASRMSSQETQYFGPGTRLLVL.

This clonotype came up many times. This sequence joins TRBV7-9 and TRBJ2-7; 13 bases map to TRBD2. This CDR3 has 16 amino acids. V shed 0 bases and J 4 bases; nucleotides not matched to a gene: 3. Looked up from germline, CDR1 is SEHNR and CDR2 is FQNEAQ (reference sequence). The CDR3 nucleotides are TGTGCCAGCAGCTTAGCCGTACTAGCGGGAGGGTACGAGCAGTACTTC. It codes for CASSLAVLAGGYEQYF.

This clonotype was counted a few times. The rearrangement joins TRBV20-1 to TRBJ2-1; D not resolved. Trimming took 3 bases from V and 7 from J, leaving 13 bases between them. In germline, CDR1 is DFQATT, CDR2 SNEGSKA (reference sequence). This CDR3 has 13 amino acids. CDR3 DNA sequence: TGCAGTGCTAGCCCCTTAGATGGGAATGAGCAGTTCTTC. This gives the protein CSASPLDGNEQFF.

This clonotype was seen a handful of times. The chain recombines TRBV4-3 with TRBJ2-5, with 7 bases fitting TRBD1. V gave up 6 bases and J gave up 5 bases; unmatched junction bases: 6. This CDR3 is built from 13 residues. The germline CDR1 and CDR2 sequences are LGHNA and YSLEER. The CDR3 protein is CASRTGLWETQYF. For the CDR3, the DNA is TGCGCCAGCAGGACAGGGCTATGGGAGACCCAGTACTTC.

The rearrangement joins TRBV6-5 to TRBJ2-1; TRBD1 or TRBD2 may be the D gene (6 bases each). The CDR3 consists of 18 residues. V was trimmed by 1 base and J by 0 bases, leaving 16 bases between them. CDR1 is MNHEY and CDR2 is SVGAGI in the germline V gene. For the CDR3, the DNA is TGTGCCAGCAGTTACTTTTGGGGGGCGGGGAGCTCCTACAATGAGCAGTTCTTC. It codes for CASSYFWGAGSSYNEQFF.

The CDR3 DNA reads TGTGCCAGCTCACCTCGGGGCGAGGTCACTGAAGCTTTCTTT. Translation: CASSPRGEVTEAFF. This chain connects TRBV18 to TRBJ1-1; tentative D call: TRBD1 (5 bases). Germline V gives CDR1 KGHSH, CDR2 LQKENI. The V and J ends lost 3 bases and 4 bases respectively, with 12 bases between them. CDR3 length equals 14 residues.

Comment on this clonotype: Possible read error: a much larger clone is one base away. The chain uses TRBV7-2 and TRBJ2-3, with a possible D match to TRBD1 (5 bases). This CDR3 contains 16 residues. CDR1 and CDR2 (germline): SGHTA, FQGNSA. Deletions cut 3 bases from V and 0 bases from J, with 13 bases between. The CDR3 protein is CASSFIGAVSTDTQYF. Here the CDR3 DNA reads TGTGCCAGCAGCTTTATAGGGGCGGTAAGCACAGATACGCAGTATTTT.

There are many counts of this clonotype. The genes are TRBV24-1 and TRBJ2-3, with 11 positions matching TRBD2. The CDR3 is 16 amino acids. The germline CDR1 and CDR2 sequences are KGHDR and SFDVKD. V was clipped by 2 bases and J by 6 bases; unmatched bases: 6. The CDR3: CATSDSTSGVRDTQYF. The DNA for the CDR3 is TGTGCCACCAGTGATTCGACTAGCGGGGTCAGGGATACGCAGTATTTT.

This clonotype was observed a few times. The V gene is TRBV6-5, the J gene TRBJ1-1; 7 nucleotides align to TRBD1. This CDR3 contains 16 residues. The V segment lost 4 bases and the J segment 1 base; nucleotides outside the gene matches: 9. In germline, CDR1 is MNHEY, CDR2 SVGAGI. CDR3 nucleotides: TGTGCCAGCAGTTCCATCCCGGGACAGAGGAACACTGAAGCTTTCTTT. It specifies CASSSIPGQRNTEAFF.

This clonotype was seen once. The rearrangement uses TRBV5-8 and TRBJ1-5; D unclear. V lost 5 bases and J lost 4, with 16 bases in between. Germline V gene lookup returns CDR1 SGHTS and CDR2 YDEGEE. The CDR3 length is 15 residues. DNA of the CDR3: TGTGCCAGCAGGGGTACCTTGGGGAGTAATCAGCCCCAGCATTTT. Protein: CASRGTLGSNQPQHF. Variable domain in full (rest from reference TRBV5-8 and TRBJ1-5): EAGVTQSPTHLIKTRGQQATLRCSPISGHTSVYWYQQALGLGLQFLLWYDEGEERNRGNFPPRFSGRQFPNYSSELNVNALELEDSALYLCASRGTLGSNQPQHFGDGTRLSIL.

This clonotype was detected many times. This chain links TRBV20-1 with TRBJ2-7; tentatively, D is TRBD1 (6 bases). Germline V gene data show CDR1 as DFQATT and CDR2 as SNEGSKA (reference sequence). The V and J ends lost 0 bases and 6 bases respectively, with 12 bases between them. There are 13 residues in the CDR3. CDR3 nucleotide sequence: TGCAGTGCTAGAGATTCGGTGACAGGCGAGCAGTACTTC. This translates into CSARDSVTGEQYF.

In the case of this clonotype: This could be a read error, since a much larger clone is one nucleotide away. The chain employs TRBV27 and TRBJ2-7; TRBD1 matches at 8 bases. Germline V gene data show CDR1 as MNHEY and CDR2 as SMNVEV (reference sequence). CDR3 length: 15 residues. CDR3 in amino acids: CAGSLRAGGLYEQYF. Here the CDR3 DNA reads TGTGCCGGCAGTTTAAGGGCAGGGGGCCTCTACGAGCAGTACTTC.

This clonotype was picked up a small number of times. The chain has TRBV11-2 and TRBJ2-7; a possible D gene is TRBD1 (5 bases). The V end was cut by 4 bases, the J end by 3 bases, with 16 bases between. Germline V lookup: CDR1 SGHAT, CDR2 FQNNGV. The CDR3 is made up of 15 amino acids. The CDR3 is CASSSGSMGLYEQYF. CDR3 in DNA: TGTGCCAGCAGCTCCGGGTCTATGGGGCTCTACGAGCAGTACTTC.

About this clonotype itself: Just one base apart from a much larger clone, this may be a read error. The rearrangement links TRBV7-2 to TRBJ2-3; tentative D call: TRBD2 (7 bases). Germline CDR1 reads SGHTA; CDR2 reads FQGNSA. CDR3 size: 17 residues. Trimming removed 1 base from V and 8 bases from J, with 22 bases in between. The CDR3 DNA reads TGTGCCAGCAGCTTAGGAGAAGGGGGGGGGCTCGCAGCTACGCAGTATTTT. The encoded protein is CASSLGEGGGLAATQYF.

As concerns this clonotype: This may stem from a read error, because a much larger clone lies one nucleotide away. CDR3 protein: CASSLPTVYQETQYF. CDR3 DNA: TGTGCCAGCAGCTTACCGACAGTGTACCAAGAGACCCAGTACTTC. This chain uses TRBV5-3 with TRBJ2-5; a possible D gene is TRBD1 (5 bases). TRBV5-3 is treated as an ORF (open reading frame) with a function not yet certain. The CDR3 consists of 15 residues.

The V gene is TRBV19, the J gene TRBJ2-7, with D perhaps matching TRBD2 (6 bases). The CDR3 length is 14 residues. V was shortened by 1 base and J by 8 bases, with 15 bases between the two germline ends. Germline lookup yields CDR1 LNHDA and CDR2 SQIVND (reference sequence). CDR3 nucleotides: TGTGCCAGTAGTATAGTCGGAAGCGGGCGCAAGCAGTACTTC. Amino acid sequence: CASSIVGSGRKQYF.

The chain uses TRBV24-1 and TRBJ2-2; D remains unclear. The germline V gene has CDR1 KGHDR and CDR2 SFDVKD. The CDR3 runs to 13 residues. Trimming took off 8 bases at V and 2 bases at J, with 8 bases between the two ends. The CDR3 is CATKRANTGELFF. CDR3 bases: TGTGCCACCAAACGGGCCAACACCGGGGAGCTGTTTTTT.

The chain combines TRBV7-9 with TRBJ2-7, with 8 bases matching TRBD2. CDR3 length: 17 amino acids. In germline, CDR1 is SEHNR, CDR2 FQNEAQ (reference sequence). Trimming at V came to 5 bases and at J to 3 bases, leaving 15 bases not matched to a gene. CDR3: CASSPSVGAGGYYEQYF. The CDR3 DNA follows: TGTGCCAGCAGCCCGTCGGTAGGCGCGGGGGGTTACTACGAGCAGTACTTC.

V usage is TRBV6-5 and J usage is TRBJ1-5, with D hard to call. Germline CDR1 is MNHEY and CDR2 is SVGAGI. CDR3 length equals 13 residues. The V end was cut by 2 bases, the J end by 6 bases, with 8 bases between. The chain's CDR3 is CASSYEIGQPQHF. CDR3 DNA: TGTGCCAGCAGTTACGAGATAGGTCAGCCCCAGCATTTT.

This clonotype was recorded a few times. The gene calls are TRBV7-6 and TRBJ2-7; 8 nucleotides agree with TRBD1. The CDR3 has 16 amino acids. The trim removed 4 bases at V and 0 bases at J, leaving 8 bases unmatched. CDR1 is SGHVS, CDR2 FNYEAQ, per germline. CDR3 DNA sequence: TGTGCCAGCAGCTCCGCCCGGACAGGGCCCTCCTACGAGCAGTACTTC. Encoded protein: CASSSARTGPSYEQYF.

The chain uses TRBV24-1 and TRBJ1-2, with D perhaps matching TRBD1 (6 bases). The CDR3 extends over 14 amino acids. Looked up from germline, CDR1 is KGHDR and CDR2 is SFDVKD. V dropped 3 bases and J dropped 3 bases, with 10 bases sitting between them. CDR3 amino acids: CATSDGGHDYGYTF. CDR3 nucleotide sequence: TGTGCCACCAGTGATGGGGGGCACGACTATGGCTACACCTTC.